This TCR beta chain came from a study of sequential checkpoint blockade in melanoma. The overall study: TCRβ was sequenced from DNA of 91 pretreatment tumors.

Germline CDR1 LNHDA, CDR2 SQIVND (reference sequence). This CDR3 is 13 amino acids long. Trimming pared 3 bases from V and 4 bases from J, leaving 7 bases between. This sample's treatment: randomized to nivolumab then ipilimumab (arm A) or the reverse (arm B). Only in-frame clones appear in the TCRdb table, and some are missing; sequencing was by immunoSEQ multiplex PCR. Counted here are a few thousand clones, about a fifth occurring once; the ten biggest clones make up roughly 4.5%. This clone was detected a few times. This sample comprised tumor tissue (inferred from file names), obtained from a patient given nivolumab and ipilimumab in sequence. The chain combines TRBV19 with TRBJ2-1; no firm D call. The receptor's source is a human donor with melanoma. CDR3 nucleotides: TGTGCCAGTAGTATCGACGGGTACAATGAGCAGTTCTTC. This sequence encodes CASSIDGYNEQFF.